Below, one TCR beta chain is given with its context. This clonotype has a count of ten or more. Its cognate antigen has yet to be identified. Base-call qualities are not available, and no considerably larger clone is one nucleotide away. The TCR beta CDR3 regions were amplified from the RNA transcripts. For the first round of RT-PCR on the TCR CDR3, the HTBI primer set was used together with the Qiagen OneStep RT-PCR kit. A second multiplex PCR round built the libraries, followed by size selection and purification. Sequencing of the libraries was done on an Illumina HiSeq2000 using paired-end 100 bp reads. In the authors' own workflow: Raw data were processed with SOAPnuke, discarding reads with adapters, uncalled bases, mean Phred below 15, or no exact constant-primer or identifier match. High-quality paired reads were merged with COPE v1.2.5, and unique nucleotide sequences were defined as clonotypes. Clonotypes were aligned to IMGT TRBV, TRBD and TRBJ reference segments using MiTCR v1.1. The analysis was restricted to V-J combinations with a frequency above 0.0001, which together covered just over 99% of the repertoires. A TCS score was defined as the ratio of F50 (clonal expansion) to E x V (chaos), with BLOSUM62-based TCRdist applied between CDR3 peptides within each V-J. Welch's t-statistics and random forest reduced several hundred V-J features to around 14, which were used in a naive Bayes classifier (R e1071). TCRdb ran its own pipeline on the public reads, namely fastp trimming at Q25 and MiXCR clone calling, and kept in-frame beta chains. Each CDR3 protein gets just one entry, which takes the most common genes and DNA from the rows behind it. The V and J calls shown here were made by TCRdb, not taken from the authors' results. The sample table holds nearly 600,000 distinct CDR3 sequences, of which 13% to 15% were seen once. Roughly 7.7% of the sample lies in the top ten.

These data come from a study of T cells in Graves' hyperthyroidism and ophthalmopathy (dated by TCRdb to 2018 to 2020). Study-level background: Peripheral blood was sampled at the time of initial diagnosis, prior to any treatment. The paper reports TCR Vbeta CDR3 sequencing of more than 120 peripheral blood samples: 43 ophthalmopathy, approximately 74 hyperthyroidism and approximately 17 progressor patients. The approximately 100 discovery patients were randomly split 7:3 into training and test sets. An independent validation cohort of under 20 hyperthyroidism patients and 15 or so patients who later progressed to ophthalmopathy tested prospective prediction of ophthalmopathy. After sampling, hyperthyroidism patients received methimazole starting at 30 mg daily, and ophthalmopathy patients received high-dose intravenous methylprednisolone. The study also compared thyroid tissue and blood T-cell repertoires from roughly 6 Graves' hyperthyroidism patients. To identify distinguishing TCR V-J signatures, a discovery cohort of 90 to 100 patients was used, comprising 43 with Graves' ophthalmopathy and around 57 with stable Graves' hyperthyroidism.

Ophthalmopathy patients had moderately to severely active disease, with a Clinical Activity Score of 3 or more, a NOSPECS grade of 4 or more, and a disease duration of less than 3 months. Exclusion was applied to patients with uncontrolled infections, other autoimmune diseases, pregnancy or lactation. Clinical symptoms, serum thyroxine and TRAb, thyroid ultrasound, and orbital computed tomography formed the basis for the diagnoses. PBMCs were isolated from about 9 ml of fresh peripheral blood by Ficoll-Paque density gradient centrifugation. Trizol reagent was used to extract total RNA, and RNA quality was then checked on an Agilent 2100 Bioanalyzer. What the research found in general, with its limitations: In validation, the model predicted progression to ophthalmopathy a median of approximately 6.3 months before onset, with roughly 68% sensitivity and about 75% specificity. Most expanded thyroid clonotypes (frequency above 0.001) were also found in blood, which suggests that blood repertoires may mirror thyroid immune responses. A 13 V-J signature model separated ophthalmopathy from stable hyperthyroidism, with roughly 88% sensitivity and just under 84% specificity in cross-validation and 80%/75% in testing. No statistical method was used to set the sample size in advance, and investigators knew the group allocation.

As encoded in the germline V gene, CDR1 is SGHTA while CDR2 is FQGNSA. The CDR3 holds 18 amino acids from the cysteine to the phenylalanine. The CDR3 DNA has 54 bases and is translated from base 1. Trimming leaves V shorter by 3 bases and J shorter by 0 bases, with the junction holding 7 bases beyond the gene matches. The V and J genes are TRBV7-2 and TRBJ2-3, with 12 junctional bases fitting TRBD1. This receptor was taken from a woman aged 18 to 35 with Graves' ophthalmopathy. Input material: blood. The CDR3 reads CASSFTGTGGFSTDTQYF. Here is the DNA: TGTGCCAGCAGCTTCACCGGGACAGGGGGCTTTAGCACAGATACGCAGTATTTT.